Sequencing of this T cell receptor beta chain was carried out in a study of human versus mouse CDR3 diversity and MHC coevolution. J lost 0 bases, V lost 4 bases, and 6 bases had no gene match. CDR1 and CDR2 from the germline V gene are SGDLS and YYNGEE. CDR3 length equals 16 residues. The method was immunoSEQ multiplex PCR; TCRdb's version includes in-frame clones alone and lacks a portion of them. The sample records 45,000 to 75,000 clones, about 93% being singletons. The chain uses TRBV9 and TRBJ2-2, with 7 bases lining up with TRBD2. Sample: naive CD4+ T cells from blood. Subset in this sample: CD45RO-negative CD62L-positive naive CD4 T cells. The clonotype was recovered from a person between 55 and 70 years old in good health. This CDR3 reads CASSLTSDANTGELFF. CDR3 coding DNA: TGTGCCAGCAGCTTAACTAGCGACGCGAACACCGGGGAGCTGTTTTTT.